This T cell receptor beta chain stems from a study of Graves' ophthalmopathy and Graves' hyperthyroidism. Overall study findings and caveats: Progression of ophthalmopathy was predicted by the model with 60% to 71% sensitivity and just over 72% specificity.

This clonotype was seen at least ten times. Its target is unknown. A much more abundant neighbour one base away suggests this may be a read error. Investigators amplified TCR beta CDR3 regions from RNA transcripts. Investigators did first-round RT-PCR with HTBI primers, then second-round multiplex PCR. TCRdb redid the calling of the multiplex PCR reads with MiXCR, one entry per CDR3 protein. Among under 250,000 distinct CDR3 sequences listed, 25% to 35% were seen once. This CDR3 contains 11 residues. Germline values: CDR1 MNHEY, CDR2 SVGEGT. V was trimmed by 6 bases and J by 9 bases, leaving 12 bases between them.

Sequencing was performed on peripheral blood. The chain is built from TRBV6-2 or TRBV6-3 and TRBJ2-7; maybe TRBD2 (5 bases). The sequence derives from a man aged 50-60 years with Graves' ophthalmopathy. Here the CDR3 reads CASSWAGGQYF. The CDR3 coding sequence is TGTGCCAGCAGCTGGGCGGGCGGGCAGTACTTC.